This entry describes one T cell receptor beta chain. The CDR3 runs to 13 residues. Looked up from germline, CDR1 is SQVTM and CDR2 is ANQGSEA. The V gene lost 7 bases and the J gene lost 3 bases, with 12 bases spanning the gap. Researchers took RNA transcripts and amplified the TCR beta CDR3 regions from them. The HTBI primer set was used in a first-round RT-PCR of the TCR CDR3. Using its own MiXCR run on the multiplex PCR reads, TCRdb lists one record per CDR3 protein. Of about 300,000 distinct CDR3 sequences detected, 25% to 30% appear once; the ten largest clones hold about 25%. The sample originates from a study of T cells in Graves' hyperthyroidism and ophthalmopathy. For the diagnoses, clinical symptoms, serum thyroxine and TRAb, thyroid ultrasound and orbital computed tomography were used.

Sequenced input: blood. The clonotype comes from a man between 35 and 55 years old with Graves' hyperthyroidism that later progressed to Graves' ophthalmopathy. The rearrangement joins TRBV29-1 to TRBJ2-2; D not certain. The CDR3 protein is CSGTGPHTGELFF. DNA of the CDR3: TGCAGCGGCACCGGGCCGCACACCGGGGAGCTGTTTTTT.